This T cell receptor (beta chain) was captured by sequencing in a study of OX40 agonist ivuxolimab in advanced cancers. The wider study: Those enrolled were about 80% male, with a mean age of roughly 60 years and ages from about 20 to 85. Anti-PD-1, anti-PD-L1 or anti-CTLA-4 therapy given earlier was allowed, and 40% had some.

V gave up 4 bases and J gave up 2 bases; unmatched junction bases: 3. Per the germline V gene, CDR1 is MNHNS and CDR2 is SASEGT. CDR3 length equals 15 residues. Broader study findings: Some nonresponders also had low normalized T-cell clonal expansion. In the 0.1 to 3.0 mg/kg range, CD4+ and CD8+ blood T cells had expanded clonally by week 6.

The table came from immunoSEQ multiplex PCR; TCRdb's copy has only in-frame clones and leaves some out. This sample yields under 65,000 clones, of which approximately 79% are seen a single time; 2% to 2.5% belongs to the top ten. Comments on this clone: Its antigen is not identified.

Sequenced material: CD4+ or CD8+ T cells sorted from blood, taken in a trial of the OX40 agonist ivuxolimab. The rearrangement links TRBV6-1 to TRBJ2-5; TRBD1 matches at 11 bases. The receptor was derived from an adult with an advanced solid tumor such as melanoma, head and neck, liver or kidney cancer. The CDR3 bases are TGTGCCAGCAGTGTCGGGACAGGGGGTCAAGAGACCCAGTACTTC. Amino acid sequence: CASSVGTGGQETQYF.